The 19 T cell receptor beta chains listed next were all sequenced from one sample in a study of cytomegalovirus exposure and HLA in healthy donors. Primers for the PCR totalled 60 Vbeta and 13 Jbeta. Here immunoSEQ multiplex PCR was the method, and the copy in TCRdb shows in-frame clones only, minus some. The table has about 140,000 clones, around four fifths seen once. Material for sequencing was PBMCs. All receptors come from a woman aged 55-70 years in good health and CMV-seropositive.

This chain uses TRBV4-2 with TRBJ2-5; 7 bases match TRBD2. After removal of 0 bases from V and 2 bases from J, the junction contained 6 bases not matched to a gene. The CDR3 runs to 16 residues. Germline lookup yields CDR1 LGHNA and CDR2 YNFKEQ. CDR3 sequence reads: CASSQDRSGTQETQYF. The CDR3 nucleotides read TGTGCCAGCAGCCAAGATAGAAGCGGGACTCAAGAGACCCAGTACTTC.

CDR3 region: CASSLAARGNEQFF. CDR3 DNA sequence: TGTGCCAGCAGCCTGGCTGCTCGAGGGAATGAGCAGTTCTTC. The V call is TRBV7-2, the J call TRBJ2-1, with D possibly TRBD2 on 5 matching bases. Per germline, CDR1 SGHTA and CDR2 FQGNSA. Trimming removed 5 bases from V and 7 bases from J, with 15 bases in between. The CDR3 has 14 residues.

This clone has a single count. V gene TRBV6-6 combines with J gene TRBJ2-2; 10 nucleotides agree with TRBD1. Germline CDR1 is MNHNY and CDR2 is SVGAGI (reference sequence). Trimming at V came to 8 bases and at J to 2 bases, leaving 8 bases not matched to a gene. The CDR3 sequence is 16 residues long. DNA of the CDR3: TGTGCCAGCGGCGACAGGGGGCTTCTAAACACCGGGGAGCTGTTTTTT. Translating it yields CASGDRGLLNTGELFF.

This clone came up once. The chain employs TRBV20-1 and TRBJ1-1; D unresolved. V was cut by 6 bases and J by 6 bases, with 5 bases left in between. Germline loops: CDR1 DFQATT, CDR2 SNEGSKA (reference sequence). The CDR3 is made up of 9 amino acids. The CDR3 DNA sequence: TGCAGTGCCCTCCCTGAAGCTTTCTTT. As protein: CSALPEAFF.

This chain links TRBV23-1 with TRBJ2-2; D perhaps matches TRBD2 (5 bases). TRBV23-1 is given ORF status, its function remaining uncertain. This CDR3 has 17 amino acids. V was trimmed by 2 bases and J by 5 bases, leaving 18 bases between them. Here the CDR3 DNA reads TGCGCCAGCAGTCAAGATCCCATCGTGTGGGAGACCGGGGAGCTGTTTTTT. Translated: CASSQDPIVWETGELFF.

This sequence joins TRBV7-2 and TRBJ1-1, with D possibly being TRBD1 (5 bases). The CDR3 consists of 14 residues. V lost 2 bases to trimming and J lost 1 base, with 8 bases between them. Germline-derived CDR1 and CDR2 are SGHTA and FQGNSA. CDR3 amino acids: CASSLRGQNTEAFF. The DNA for the CDR3 is TGTGCCAGCAGCTTAAGGGGCCAGAACACTGAAGCTTTCTTT. Full variable domain (rest looked up from reference TRBV7-2 and TRBJ1-1): GAGVSQSPSNKVTEKGKDVELRCDPISGHTALYWYRQSLGQGLEFLIYFQGNSAPDKSGLPSDRFSAERTGGSVSTLTIQRTQQEDSAVYLCASSLRGQNTEAFFGQGTRLTVV.

The V call is TRBV6-6, the J call TRBJ2-5; TRBD2 is a possible D gene (5 bases). The tail of the sequence fits TRBJ2-7 better, so the J call may be wrong. The CDR3 covers 13 residues. The germline V gene has CDR1 MNHNY and CDR2 SVGAGI (reference sequence). The CDR3 protein is CASSYYGGYEQYF. The CDR3 DNA follows: TGTGCCAGCAGTTACTATGGAGGCTACGAGCAGTACTTC.

The chain joins TRBV19 to TRBJ1-1; no definite D call. The CDR3 is 13 residues long. V lost 3 bases to trimming and J lost 4 bases, with 9 bases between them. Germline-derived CDR1 and CDR2 are LNHDA and SQIVND (reference sequence). CDR3 sequence (DNA): TGTGCCAGTAGTATTTCGGCGGGCACTGAAGCTTTCTTT. Translated, it gives CASSISAGTEAFF.

The chain uses TRBV6-5 and TRBJ2-3; 8 nucleotides line up with TRBD2. Germline lookup yields CDR1 MNHEY and CDR2 SVGAGI. V trimming: 2 bases; J trimming: 3 bases; junction bases outside the gene matches: 4. CDR3 length: 15 residues. The CDR3 loop reads CASSYQGLVTDTQYF. CDR3 bases: TGTGCCAGCAGTTACCAGGGACTAGTAACAGATACGCAGTATTTT.

The sample holds one count of this clone. The CDR3 reads CASSPQQGTEQYF. DNA for the CDR3: TGTGCCAGTAGTCCTCAACAGGGGACCGAGCAGTACTTC. The rearrangement uses TRBV19 and TRBJ2-7; 7 bases fit TRBD1. Germline CDR1 reads LNHDA; CDR2 reads SQIVND (reference sequence). The V gene end was trimmed by 5 bases and the J gene end by 6 bases; junction bases not matched to a gene: 7. The CDR3 extends over 13 amino acids.

This clone was seen only once. The V and J genes are TRBV2 and TRBJ2-1, with 9 positions matching TRBD2. The germline V gene encodes CDR1 SNHLY and CDR2 FYNNEI. The CDR3 totals 16 residues. J was trimmed by 2 bases and V by 6 bases; bases with no gene match: 8. In DNA form, the CDR3 reads TGTGCCAGCAGACCGTTTGGGACTAGCCCCTACAATGAGCAGTTCTTC. The encoded protein is CASRPFGTSPYNEQFF.

Comments on this clone: The junction departs from the called germline gene at one end, perhaps through a read error. The genes are TRBV7-9 and TRBJ1-4; 8 bases map to TRBD1. This CDR3 contains 16 residues. The germline gives CDR1 SEHNR, CDR2 FQNEAQ (reference sequence). The CDR3 region is CSSSYAQGAGTEKLFF. The CDR3 DNA is TGTTCCAGCAGCTACGCGCAGGGGGCCGGGACTGAAAAACTGTTTTTT. Supplemented by reference TRBV7-9 and TRBJ1-4, the full variable domain reads DTGVSQNPRHKITKRGQNVTFRCDPISEHNRLYWYRQTLGQGPEFLTYFQNEAQLEKSRLLSDRFSAERPKGSFSTLEIQRTEQGDSAMYLCSSSYAQGAGTEKLFFGSGTQLSVL.

V is TRBV27 and J is TRBJ2-5; 11 bases fit TRBD2. This CDR3 is built from 16 residues. J lost 2 bases, V lost 6 bases, and 8 bases had no gene match. The germline gives CDR1 MNHEY, CDR2 SMNVEV (reference sequence). CDR3 nucleotide sequence: TGTGCCAGCAGGACCTTAGCGGGAGGGGGTCAAGAGACCCAGTACTTC. Its translation: CASRTLAGGGQETQYF.

The chain employs TRBV19 and TRBJ1-5; 9 bases line up with TRBD1. The CDR3 has 16 amino acids. Germline CDR1 reads LNHDA; CDR2 reads SQIVND (reference sequence). Unmatched junction bases numbered 10, after V lost 6 bases and J lost 4 bases. The CDR3 DNA sequence: TGTGCCAGTAGCATGGACAGGGGAGACCCTAATCAGCCCCAGCATTTT. Amino acids: CASSMDRGDPNQPQHF.

The genes are TRBV28 and TRBJ2-6; 8 bases agree with TRBD1. V shed 6 bases and J 1 base; nucleotides not matched to a gene: 5. The length of the CDR3 is 16 residues. The germline CDR1 and CDR2 sequences are MDHEN and SYDVKM. The CDR3 sequence is CASRTGGTSGANVLTF. The CDR3 nucleotides are TGTGCCAGCAGAACAGGGGGAACGTCTGGGGCCAACGTCCTGACTTTC.

The J gene is TRBJ2-1, the V gene TRBV4-2; tentative D call: TRBD2 (5 bases). Germline lookup yields CDR1 LGHNA and CDR2 YNFKEQ. V lost 2 bases and J 0 bases, leaving 11 bases between the germline ends. CDR3 length: 16 amino acids. CDR3 region: CASSQLSSGSYNEQFF. The DNA of the CDR3 is TGTGCCAGCAGCCAACTGTCCAGCGGCTCCTACAATGAGCAGTTCTTC.

This clone has only one observation. For the CDR3, the DNA is TGTGCCAGCTCACAACTAGCGGGAGGCCAAGAGACCCAGTACTTC. It encodes CASSQLAGGQETQYF. V and J are TRBV18 and TRBJ2-5; 12 bases map to TRBD2. The trim removed 4 bases at V and 1 base at J, leaving 1 base unmatched. From germline, CDR1 is KGHSH and CDR2 LQKENI. The CDR3 consists of 15 residues.

A few counts support this clone. This chain joins TRBV19 and TRBJ1-2; no definite D call. Germline V lookup: CDR1 LNHDA, CDR2 SQIVND (reference sequence). The germline V and J ends were trimmed by 5 bases and 5 bases, with 15 bases remaining between them. The CDR3 runs 14 residues. This CDR3 is CASSPRGMGYGYTF. DNA for the CDR3: TGTGCCAGTAGTCCCCGGGGAATGGGGTATGGCTACACCTTC.

The V and J genes are TRBV7-9 and TRBJ2-6; D is undetermined. Trimming shortened V by 2 bases and J by 0 bases, and 5 bases separated the two germline ends. The CDR3 runs 15 residues. Germline V CDR1 and CDR2: SEHNR, FQNEAQ (reference sequence). The CDR3 bases are TGTGCCAGCAGCTTATTAGACTCTGGGGCCAACGTCCTGACTTTC. As protein: CASSLLDSGANVLTF. The whole variable domain, filled in from reference TRBV7-9 and TRBJ2-6, reads DTGVSQNPRHKITKRGQNVTFRCDPISEHNRLYWYRQTLGQGPEFLTYFQNEAQLEKSRLLSDRFSAERPKGSFSTLEIQRTEQGDSAMYLCASSLLDSGANVLTFGAGSRLTVL.